What follows are 19 T cell receptor beta chains derived from one specimen sequenced in a study of blood T cell repertoires in COVID-19. The method was immunoSEQ multiplex PCR; TCRdb's version includes in-frame clones alone and lacks a portion of them. The sample comprises about 520,000 clones, approximately 83% of which are singletons, and approximately 3.4% rests with the top ten. The sequenced sample was peripheral blood. These receptors were obtained from a human donor in a cohort sampled during active COVID-19.

Points on this clone: An end of the junction differs from the germline gene, which may be a read error. This sequence joins TRBV7-7 and TRBJ2-5, with 8 bases lining up with TRBD1. Germline CDR1 is SSHAT and CDR2 is FNYEAQ (reference sequence). The CDR3 runs 14 residues. The CDR3 here is CASSLRGRLETQYF. As DNA, the CDR3 is TGTGCTAGCAGCCTCAGGGGGCGCTTAGAGACCCAGTACTTC.

The CDR3 loop reads CASSPPFAETGAPGGPQHF. The CDR3, as DNA: TGTGCCAGTAGCCCCCCCTTCGCCGAGACAGGGGCCCCGGGGGGGCCCCAGCATTTT. V and J are TRBV19 and TRBJ1-5, with TRBD1 matching 8 bases. The ends lost 6 bases at V and 9 bases at J; junction bases unmatched: 25. The CDR3 has 19 residues. Germline V gene lookup returns CDR1 LNHDA and CDR2 SQIVND (reference sequence).

The V and J genes are TRBV2 and TRBJ1-2; TRBD1 aligns across 7 bases. The CDR3 spans 14 residues. CDR1 and CDR2 (germline): SNHLY, FYNNEI. After removal of 6 bases from V and 4 bases from J, the junction contained 8 bases not matched to a gene. Written as DNA, the CDR3 is TGTGCCAGCAGCCAAGTCAGGGACAGCTATGGCTACACCTTC. As protein: CASSQVRDSYGYTF.

The genes are TRBV7-2 and TRBJ2-7, with 10 bases aligning to TRBD1. V gave up 2 bases and J gave up 3 bases; unmatched junction bases: 4. The V gene's germline CDR1 is SGHTA and CDR2 FQGNSA. The CDR3 extends over 15 amino acids. CDR3 residues: CASSLSGTGVYEQYF. CDR3 DNA: TGTGCCAGCAGCTTATCCGGGACAGGGGTCTACGAGCAGTACTTC.

The J gene is TRBJ1-1, the V gene TRBV4-1; D possibly corresponds to TRBD1 (5 bases). Trimming took off 0 bases at V and 5 bases at J, with 19 bases between the two ends. Germline assignment: CDR1 MGHRA and CDR2 YSYEKL. This CDR3 has 17 residues. The CDR3 DNA sequence: TGCGCCAGCAGCCAAGATCGGTATGGGGGACTGGGGACTGAAGCTTTCTTT. This translates into CASSQDRYGGLGTEAFF.

The rearrangement uses TRBV29-1 and TRBJ2-1; D gene unclear. V lost 2 bases and J lost 8, with 7 bases in between. Germline CDR1 and CDR2: SQVTM and ANQGSEA. The CDR3 extends over 11 amino acids. The CDR3 coding sequence is TGCAGCGTTGAAAGAGAAGATGAGCAGTTCTTC. As protein: CSVEREDEQFF.

Only one count was recorded for this clone. V usage is TRBV10-3 and J usage is TRBJ2-2, with no clear D. Per germline, CDR1 ENHRY and CDR2 SYGVKD. This CDR3 has 13 amino acids. The ends were cut back, 4 bases at V and 3 bases at J, with 6 bases in the middle. The DNA for the CDR3 is TGTGCCATCAGTGGTACGGACACCGGGGAGCTGTTTTTT. Its translation: CAISGTDTGELFF.

The chain combines TRBV10-3 with TRBJ2-1; 8 nucleotides agree with TRBD2. Germline V gene sequence: CDR1 ENHRY, CDR2 SYGVKD. This CDR3 has 15 amino acids. Trimming took 6 bases from V and 4 from J; bases not matched to a gene: 8. This CDR3 reads CAISAGTSSYNEQFF. The DNA of the CDR3 is TGTGCCATCAGCGCCGGGACTAGTTCATACAATGAGCAGTTCTTC.

The chain is built from TRBV28 and TRBJ1-5, with TRBD1 matching 7 bases. This CDR3 spans 17 amino acids. Germline V lookup: CDR1 MDHEN, CDR2 SYDVKM. The V gene end was trimmed by 5 bases and the J gene end by 0 bases; junction bases not matched to a gene: 10. The CDR3 DNA reads as TGTGCCAGCAGTATTAGGACAGGAACCTATAGCAATCAGCCCCAGCATTTT. This gives the protein CASSIRTGTYSNQPQHF.

Points on this clone: Because the CDR3 is missing its conserved closing phenylalanine or tryptophan, this is likely a read error. V usage is TRBV28 and J usage is TRBJ1-1; TRBD1 might be the D (5 bases). Trimming cost V 6 bases and J 10 bases, with 15 bases left between them. This CDR3 comprises 12 residues. In germline, CDR1 is MDHEN, CDR2 SYDVKM. Here the CDR3 DNA reads TGTGCCAGCAGGATTCAGGGACTGAGAGCTTTCCTT. Translation: CASRIQGLRAFL.

The chain joins TRBV6-2 or TRBV6-3 to TRBJ2-7; tentatively, D is TRBD2 (6 bases). The CDR3 runs 15 residues. Germline CDR1 reads MNHEY; CDR2 reads SVGEGT. Trimming took 6 bases from V and 3 from J, leaving 18 bases between them. The CDR3 sequence: CASSPRAGKFYEQYF. CDR3 coding DNA: TGTGCCAGCAGCCCTCGGGCGGGAAAGTTCTACGAGCAGTACTTC.

The chain carries TRBV19 and TRBJ1-4; 7 bases fit TRBD1. V was pared by 2 bases and J by 7 bases, with 7 bases of the junction left unmatched. CDR3 length equals 15 residues. Germline CDR1 LNHDA, CDR2 SQIVND (reference sequence). CDR3 sequence: CASSIQRGRPEKLFF. The CDR3 DNA follows: TGTGCCAGTAGTATACAAAGGGGGCGCCCTGAAAAACTGTTTTTT. The whole variable domain, remainder taken from reference TRBV19 and TRBJ1-4, is DGGITQSPKYLFRKEGQNVTLSCEQNLNHDAMYWYRQDPGQGLRLIYYSQIVNDFQKGDIAEGYSVSREKKESFPLTVTSAQKNPTAFYLCASSIQRGRPEKLFFGSGTQLSVL.

The chain employs TRBV5-1 and TRBJ1-4, with D maybe TRBD1 (5 bases). With 4 bases removed from V and 8 bases from J, the gap between germline ends came to 15 bases. The CDR3 is made up of 14 amino acids. Germline lookup yields CDR1 SGHRS and CDR2 YFSETQ. The CDR3 nucleotides read TGCGCCAGCAGCCCGGGGGACTGGGAGGAAAAACTGTTTTTT. Amino acid sequence: CASSPGDWEEKLFF. The full variable domain, its missing parts supplied by reference TRBV5-1 and TRBJ1-4, is KAGVTQTPRYLIKTRGQQVTLSCSPISGHRSVSWYQQTPGQGLQFLFEYFSETQRNKGNFPGRFSGRQFSNSRSEMNVSTLELGDSALYLCASSPGDWEEKLFFGSGTQLSVL.

This sequence joins TRBV4-3 and TRBJ2-3; D perhaps matches TRBD2 (5 bases). The CDR3 is 14 residues long. V lost 4 bases, J lost 1 base, and 9 bases lay in between. Germline CDR1 LGHNA, CDR2 YSLEER. The CDR3 here is CASSRGGRTDTQYF. CDR3 nucleotides: TGCGCCAGCAGCCGCGGCGGGCGCACAGATACGCAGTATTTT.

The chain couples TRBV30 to TRBJ2-7; possibly TRBD1 for D (5 bases). The length of the CDR3 is 16 residues. The germline CDR1 and CDR2 sequences are GTSNPN and SVGIG (reference sequence). The CDR3 here is CARKAEGAFAYYEQYF. The CDR3 DNA is TGTGCTAGAAAGGCCGAAGGGGCATTCGCCTACTACGAGCAGTACTTC.

This clone was seen just once. V and J are TRBV7-9 and TRBJ2-7; a weak D match, TRBD2 (5 bases). CDR3 length: 14 residues. Trimming removed 5 bases from V and 4 bases from J, with 15 bases in between. CDR1 is SEHNR, CDR2 FQNEAQ, per germline (reference sequence). As DNA, the CDR3 is TGTGCCAGCAGCCCACACAATCGACTATACGAGCAGTACTTC. This sequence encodes CASSPHNRLYEQYF.

V gene TRBV29-1 combines with J gene TRBJ2-1; D uncertain. V was shortened by 2 bases and J by 5 bases, with 7 bases between the two germline ends. Germline-derived CDR1 and CDR2 are SQVTM and ANQGSEA. The CDR3 runs to 12 residues. CDR3 protein: CSVEWPDNEQFF. CDR3 DNA: TGCAGCGTTGAATGGCCAGACAATGAGCAGTTCTTC.

The V gene is TRBV7-9, the J gene TRBJ2-7; D might be TRBD1 (5 bases). Trimming removed 5 bases from V and 7 bases from J, with 15 bases in between. The CDR3 spans 13 residues. Germline V gene lookup returns CDR1 SEHNR and CDR2 FQNEAQ (reference sequence). CDR3 bases: TGTGCCAGCAGCGCAGGGTCCGCCCGGGAGCAGTACTTC. Amino acids: CASSAGSAREQYF.

This sequence joins TRBV5-1 and TRBJ1-6, with D unclear. CDR3 length equals 17 residues. Germline loops: CDR1 SGHRS, CDR2 YFSETQ. Trimming shortened V by 0 bases and J by 6 bases, and 16 bases separated the two germline ends. CDR3 loop: CASSLGRPPGGNSPLHF. For the CDR3, the DNA is TGCGCCAGCAGCTTGGGACGGCCCCCGGGAGGTAATTCACCCCTCCACTTT.